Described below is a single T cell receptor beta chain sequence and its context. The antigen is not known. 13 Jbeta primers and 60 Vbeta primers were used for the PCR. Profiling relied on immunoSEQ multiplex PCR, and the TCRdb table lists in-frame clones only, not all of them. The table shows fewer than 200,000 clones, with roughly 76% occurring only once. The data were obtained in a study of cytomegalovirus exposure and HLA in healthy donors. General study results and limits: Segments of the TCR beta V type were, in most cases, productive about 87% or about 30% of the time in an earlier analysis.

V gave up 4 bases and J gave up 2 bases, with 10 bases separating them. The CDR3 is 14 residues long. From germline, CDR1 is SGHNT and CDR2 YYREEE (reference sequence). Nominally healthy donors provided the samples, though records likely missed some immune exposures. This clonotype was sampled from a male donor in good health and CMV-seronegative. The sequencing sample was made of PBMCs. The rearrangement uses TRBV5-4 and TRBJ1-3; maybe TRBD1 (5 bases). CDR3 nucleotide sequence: TGTGCCAGCAGCAGGGCGGGGCCTGGAAACACCATATATTTT. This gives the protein CASSRAGPGNTIYF.